Listed here is a single T cell receptor (beta chain). The target antigen is unknown. The CDR3 has 16 amino acids. The V gene's germline CDR1 is MNHNS and CDR2 SASEGT. The trim removed 5 bases at V and 4 bases at J, leaving 5 bases unmatched. These data originate in a study of CD8 T cells in ankylosing spondylitis. Study-wide results and limits: Disease-associated clonotypes exhibited CD8+ identity and were relatively infrequent in peripheral blood. Significant enrichment of disease-linked clones was reportedly seen in matched ankylosing spondylitis synovial fluid. Characteristic of ankylosing spondylitis blood, it appeared, was a TCR beta motif comprising several highly homologous variants. Certain motif variants had earlier been reported in reactive arthritis synovial fluid and blood.

It was by quantitative 5'-RACE with molecular barcodes that TCR beta libraries were made. Each CDR3 protein gets one entry after TCRdb re-called the 5' RACE reads with MiXCR. The table lists almost 400,000 distinct CDR3 sequences, around 24% of them singletons, with around 17% in the top ten. The source of this sequence is a male donor with ankylosing spondylitis. The sequencing input was blood, either unsorted or a sorted T cell fraction (not recorded which). V gene TRBV6-1 combines with J gene TRBJ2-2; TRBD2 matches at 12 bases. This CDR3 reads CASSKTSGSGTGELFF. The CDR3 DNA follows: TGTGCCAGCAGTAAGACTAGCGGGAGTGGCACCGGGGAGCTGTTTTTT.